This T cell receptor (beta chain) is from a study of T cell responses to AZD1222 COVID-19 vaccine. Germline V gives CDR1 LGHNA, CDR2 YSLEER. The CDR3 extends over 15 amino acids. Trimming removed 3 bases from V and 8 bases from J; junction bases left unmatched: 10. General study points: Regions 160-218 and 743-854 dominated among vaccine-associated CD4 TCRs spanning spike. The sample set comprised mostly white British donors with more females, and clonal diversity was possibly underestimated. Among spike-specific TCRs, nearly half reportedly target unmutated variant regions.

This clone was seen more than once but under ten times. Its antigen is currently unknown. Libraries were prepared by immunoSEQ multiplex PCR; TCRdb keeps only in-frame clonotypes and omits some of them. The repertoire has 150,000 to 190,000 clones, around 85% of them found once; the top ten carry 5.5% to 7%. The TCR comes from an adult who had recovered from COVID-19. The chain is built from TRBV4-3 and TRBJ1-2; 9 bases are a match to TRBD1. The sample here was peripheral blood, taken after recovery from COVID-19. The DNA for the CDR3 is TGCGCCAGCAGCCAGGTACAGGGGGCATCTGGAGGCTACACCTTC. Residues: CASSQVQGASGGYTF.